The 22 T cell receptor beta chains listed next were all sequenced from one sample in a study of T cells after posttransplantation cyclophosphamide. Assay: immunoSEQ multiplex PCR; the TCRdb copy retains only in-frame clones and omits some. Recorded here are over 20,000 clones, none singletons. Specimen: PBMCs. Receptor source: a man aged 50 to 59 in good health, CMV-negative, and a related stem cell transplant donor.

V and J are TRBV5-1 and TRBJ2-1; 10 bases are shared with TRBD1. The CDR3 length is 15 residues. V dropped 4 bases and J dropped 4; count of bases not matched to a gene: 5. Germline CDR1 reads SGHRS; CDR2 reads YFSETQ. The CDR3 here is CASSPGTGEYNEQFF. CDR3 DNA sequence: TGCGCCAGCAGCCCCGGGACAGGGGAGTACAATGAGCAGTTCTTC.

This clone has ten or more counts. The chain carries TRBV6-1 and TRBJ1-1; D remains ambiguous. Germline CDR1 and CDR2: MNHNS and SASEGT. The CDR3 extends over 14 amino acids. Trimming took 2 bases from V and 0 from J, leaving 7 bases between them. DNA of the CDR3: TGTGCCAGCAGTGAATCACAGCTGAACACTGAAGCTTTCTTT. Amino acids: CASSESQLNTEAFF.

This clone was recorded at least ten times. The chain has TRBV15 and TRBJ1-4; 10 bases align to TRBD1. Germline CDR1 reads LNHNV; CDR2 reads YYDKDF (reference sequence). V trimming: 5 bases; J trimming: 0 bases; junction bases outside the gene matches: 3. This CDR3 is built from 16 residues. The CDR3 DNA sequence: TGTGCCACCAGCCTAGGACAGGGGGCAACTAATGAAAAACTGTTTTTT. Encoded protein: CATSLGQGATNEKLFF.

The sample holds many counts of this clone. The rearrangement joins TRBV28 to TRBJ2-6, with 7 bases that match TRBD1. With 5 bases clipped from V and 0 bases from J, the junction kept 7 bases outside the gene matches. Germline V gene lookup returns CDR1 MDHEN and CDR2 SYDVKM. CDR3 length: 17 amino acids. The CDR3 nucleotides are TGTGCCAGCAGTGTCGTGGGACAGAACTCTGGGGCCAACGTCCTGACTTTC. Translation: CASSVVGQNSGANVLTF. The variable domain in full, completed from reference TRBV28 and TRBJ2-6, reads DVKVTQSSRYLVKRTGEKVFLECVQDMDHENMFWYRQDPGLGLRLIYFSYDVKMKEKGDIPEGYSVSREKKERFSLILESASTNQTSMYLCASSVVGQNSGANVLTFGAGSRLTVL.

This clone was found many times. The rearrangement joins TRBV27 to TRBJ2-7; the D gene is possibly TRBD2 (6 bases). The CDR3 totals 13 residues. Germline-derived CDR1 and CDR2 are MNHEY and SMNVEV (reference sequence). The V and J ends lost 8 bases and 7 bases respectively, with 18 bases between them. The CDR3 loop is CASSGGLVGEQYF. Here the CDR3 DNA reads TGTGCCAGCTCCGGAGGGTTAGTCGGGGAGCAGTACTTC.

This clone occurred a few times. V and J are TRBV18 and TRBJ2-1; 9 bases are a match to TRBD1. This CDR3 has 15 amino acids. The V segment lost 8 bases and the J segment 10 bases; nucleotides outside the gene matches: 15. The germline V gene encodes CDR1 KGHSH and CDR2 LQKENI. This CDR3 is CASPPGQGSSGEQFF. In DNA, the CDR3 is TGTGCCAGCCCCCCGGGACAGGGTTCGTCTGGCGAGCAGTTCTTC. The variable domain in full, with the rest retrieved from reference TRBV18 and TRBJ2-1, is NAGVMQNPRHLVRRRGQEARLRCSPMKGHSHVYWYRQLPEEGLKFMVYLQKENIIDESGMPKERFSAEFPKEGPSILRIQQVVRGDSAAYFCASPPGQGSSGEQFFGPGTRLTVL.

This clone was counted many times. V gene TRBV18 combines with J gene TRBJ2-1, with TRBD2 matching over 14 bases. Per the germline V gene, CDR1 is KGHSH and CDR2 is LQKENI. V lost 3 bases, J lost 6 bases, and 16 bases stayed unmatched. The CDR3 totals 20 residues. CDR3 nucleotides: TGTGCCAGCTCACCCGAAGGACTAGCGGGAGGCCGTGAGGGGATCAATGAGCAGTTCTTC. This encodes CASSPEGLAGGREGINEQFF.

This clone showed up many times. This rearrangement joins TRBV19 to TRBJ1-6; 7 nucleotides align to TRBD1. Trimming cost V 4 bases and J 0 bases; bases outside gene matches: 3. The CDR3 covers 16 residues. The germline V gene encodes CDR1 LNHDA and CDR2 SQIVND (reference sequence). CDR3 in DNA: TGTGCCAGTAGTAGACAGGGACGCTCCTATAATTCACCCCTCCACTTT. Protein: CASSRQGRSYNSPLHF.

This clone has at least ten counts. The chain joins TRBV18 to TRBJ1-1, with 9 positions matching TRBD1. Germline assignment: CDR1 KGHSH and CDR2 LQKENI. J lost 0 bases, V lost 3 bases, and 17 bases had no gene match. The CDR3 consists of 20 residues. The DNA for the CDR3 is TGTGCCAGCTCACCGATTAATGGAGGGGGACAGGGCGGTATGAACACTGAAGCTTTCTTT. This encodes CASSPINGGGQGGMNTEAFF.

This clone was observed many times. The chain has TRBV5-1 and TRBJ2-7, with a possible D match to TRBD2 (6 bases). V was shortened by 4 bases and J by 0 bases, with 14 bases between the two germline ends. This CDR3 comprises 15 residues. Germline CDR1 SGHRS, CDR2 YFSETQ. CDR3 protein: CASSHGGVYSYEQYF. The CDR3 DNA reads TGCGCCAGCAGCCACGGAGGGGTCTACTCCTACGAGCAGTACTTC.

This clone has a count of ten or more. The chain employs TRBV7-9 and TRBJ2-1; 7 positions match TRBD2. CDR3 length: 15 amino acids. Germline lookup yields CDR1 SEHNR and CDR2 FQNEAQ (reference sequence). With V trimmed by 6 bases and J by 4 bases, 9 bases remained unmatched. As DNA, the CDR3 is TGTGCCAGCAGGACAAGGGCTAGCGGTTACAATGAGCAGTTCTTC. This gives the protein CASRTRASGYNEQFF.

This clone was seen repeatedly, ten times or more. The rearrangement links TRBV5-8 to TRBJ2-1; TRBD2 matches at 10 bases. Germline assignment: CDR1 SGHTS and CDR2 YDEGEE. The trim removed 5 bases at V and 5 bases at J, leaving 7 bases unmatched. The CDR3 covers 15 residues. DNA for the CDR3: TGTGCCAGCAGTGAGGTAGCGGGGGGCGACAATGAGCAGTTCTTC. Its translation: CASSEVAGGDNEQFF.

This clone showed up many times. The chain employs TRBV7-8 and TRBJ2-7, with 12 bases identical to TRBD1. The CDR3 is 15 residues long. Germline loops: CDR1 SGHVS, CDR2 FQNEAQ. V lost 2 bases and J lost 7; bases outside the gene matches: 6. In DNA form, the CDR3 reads TGTGCCAGCAGCTTAACCCGGGACAGGGGGCTTGAGCAGTACTTC. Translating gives CASSLTRDRGLEQYF.

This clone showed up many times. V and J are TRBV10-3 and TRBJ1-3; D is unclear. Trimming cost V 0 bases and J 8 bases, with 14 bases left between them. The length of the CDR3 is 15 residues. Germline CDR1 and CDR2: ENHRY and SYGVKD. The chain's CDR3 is CAISESATGEDTIYF. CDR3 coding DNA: TGTGCCATCAGTGAGTCTGCAACCGGGGAAGACACCATATATTTT.

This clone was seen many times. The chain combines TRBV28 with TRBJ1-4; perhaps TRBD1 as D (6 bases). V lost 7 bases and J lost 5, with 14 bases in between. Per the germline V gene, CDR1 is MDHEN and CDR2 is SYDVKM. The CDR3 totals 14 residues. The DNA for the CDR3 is TGTGCCAGCACCTCGGGGGGCAGCAATGAAAAACTGTTTTTT. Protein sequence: CASTSGGSNEKLFF.

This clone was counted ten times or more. CDR3 DNA: TGTGCCAGCAGCCAAGCTACTAGCGGGGGTTACGAGCAGTACTTC. Residues: CASSQATSGGYEQYF. The chain couples TRBV4-2 to TRBJ2-7; 11 nucleotides agree with TRBD2. There are 15 residues in the CDR3. Trimming at V came to 1 base and at J to 4 bases, leaving 3 bases not matched to a gene. Germline V gene sequence: CDR1 LGHNA, CDR2 YNFKEQ.

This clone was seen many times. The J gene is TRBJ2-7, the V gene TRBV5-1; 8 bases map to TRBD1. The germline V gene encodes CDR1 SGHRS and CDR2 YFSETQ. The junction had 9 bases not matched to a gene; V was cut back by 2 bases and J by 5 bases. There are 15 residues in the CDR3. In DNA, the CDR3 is TGCGCCAGCAGCTTCGCCGGACAGGGTGCCCACGAGCAGTACTTC. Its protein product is CASSFAGQGAHEQYF. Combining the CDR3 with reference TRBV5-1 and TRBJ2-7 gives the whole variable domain KAGVTQTPRYLIKTRGQQVTLSCSPISGHRSVSWYQQTPGQGLQFLFEYFSETQRNKGNFPGRFSGRQFSNSRSEMNVSTLELGDSALYLCASSFAGQGAHEQYFGPGTRLTVT.

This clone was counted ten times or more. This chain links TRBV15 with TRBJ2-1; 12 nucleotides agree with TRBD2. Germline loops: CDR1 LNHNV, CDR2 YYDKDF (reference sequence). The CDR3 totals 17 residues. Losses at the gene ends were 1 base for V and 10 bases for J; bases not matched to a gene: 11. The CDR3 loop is CATSRGTLAGGPAEQFF. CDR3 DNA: TGTGCCACCAGCAGAGGTACCCTAGCGGGAGGGCCAGCAGAGCAGTTCTTC. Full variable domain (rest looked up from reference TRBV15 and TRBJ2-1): DAMVIQNPRYQVTQFGKPVTLSCSQTLNHNVMYWYQQKSSQAPKLLFHYYDKDFNNEADTPDNFQSRRPNTSFCFLDIRSPGLGDTAMYLCATSRGTLAGGPAEQFFGPGTRLTVL.

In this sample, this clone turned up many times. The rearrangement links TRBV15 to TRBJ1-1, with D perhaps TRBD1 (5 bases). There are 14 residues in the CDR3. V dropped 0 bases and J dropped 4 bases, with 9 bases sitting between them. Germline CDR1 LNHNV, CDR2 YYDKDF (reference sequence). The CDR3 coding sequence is TGTGCCACCAGCAGAGACAGGGCCCGCACTGAAGCTTTCTTT. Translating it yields CATSRDRARTEAFF.

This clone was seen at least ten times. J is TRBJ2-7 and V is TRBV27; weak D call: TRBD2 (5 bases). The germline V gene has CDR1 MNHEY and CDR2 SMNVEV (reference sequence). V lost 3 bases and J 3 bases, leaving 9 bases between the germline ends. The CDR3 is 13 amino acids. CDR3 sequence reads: CASSLGARYEQYF. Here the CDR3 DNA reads TGTGCCAGCAGTTTGGGAGCCCGCTACGAGCAGTACTTC.

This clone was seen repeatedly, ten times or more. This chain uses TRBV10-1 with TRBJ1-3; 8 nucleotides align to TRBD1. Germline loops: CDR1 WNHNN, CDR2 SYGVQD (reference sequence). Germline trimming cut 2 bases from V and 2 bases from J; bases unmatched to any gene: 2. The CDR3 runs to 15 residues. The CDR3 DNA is TGCGCCAGCAGTGAGCAGACAGGGGCTGGAAACACCATATATTTT. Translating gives CASSEQTGAGNTIYF.

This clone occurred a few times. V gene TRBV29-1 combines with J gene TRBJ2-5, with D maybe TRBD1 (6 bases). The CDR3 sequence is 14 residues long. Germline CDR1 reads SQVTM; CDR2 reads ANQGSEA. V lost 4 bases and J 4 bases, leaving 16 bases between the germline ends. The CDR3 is CSVAIATGTETQYF. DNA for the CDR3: TGCAGCGTTGCTATCGCCACAGGGACAGAGACCCAGTACTTC.